This TCR beta chain was retrieved from a study of blood T cell repertoires in COVID-19. The wider study: Acute-phase and convalescent COVID-19 samples originated in the United States, Italy and Spain. Sources were T cells, B-cell-depleted T cells, or PBMCs; the material itself was cDNA or gDNA.

Authors' analysis steps: By means of reference gene primer amplification, nucleated cell counts were estimated. TCRdb's table, derived via immunoSEQ multiplex PCR, lists solely in-frame clones and lacks some. V and J calls and clone size are those listed in that table; D and trimming were worked out from the DNA. The table records some 250,000 clones, approximately 87% of them present only once. The sample comprised peripheral blood. The TCR comes from a man between 60 and 75 years old with acute or convalescent COVID-19.

In DNA, the CDR3 is TGTGCCAGCAGGCCGGGACAGGGGGCCCACTATGGCTACACCTTC. Its translation: CASRPGQGAHYGYTF. The chain recombines TRBV2 with TRBJ1-2, with 12 bases identical to TRBD1. V lost 6 bases, J lost 3 bases, and 5 bases stayed unmatched. Germline V gene sequence: CDR1 SNHLY, CDR2 FYNNEI. The CDR3 has 15 amino acids.